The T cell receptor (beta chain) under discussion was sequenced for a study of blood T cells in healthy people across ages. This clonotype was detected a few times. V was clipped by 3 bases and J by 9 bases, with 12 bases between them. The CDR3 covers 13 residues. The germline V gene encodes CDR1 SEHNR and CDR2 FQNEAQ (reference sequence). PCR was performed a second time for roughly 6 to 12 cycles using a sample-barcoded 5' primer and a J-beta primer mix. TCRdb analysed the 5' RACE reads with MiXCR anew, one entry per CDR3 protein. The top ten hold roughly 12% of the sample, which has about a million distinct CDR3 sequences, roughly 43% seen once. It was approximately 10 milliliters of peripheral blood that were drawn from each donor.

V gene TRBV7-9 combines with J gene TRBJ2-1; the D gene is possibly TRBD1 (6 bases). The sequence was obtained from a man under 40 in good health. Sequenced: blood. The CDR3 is CASSLGARTEQFF. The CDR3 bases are TGTGCCAGCAGCTTGGGGGCCAGGACTGAGCAGTTCTTC.